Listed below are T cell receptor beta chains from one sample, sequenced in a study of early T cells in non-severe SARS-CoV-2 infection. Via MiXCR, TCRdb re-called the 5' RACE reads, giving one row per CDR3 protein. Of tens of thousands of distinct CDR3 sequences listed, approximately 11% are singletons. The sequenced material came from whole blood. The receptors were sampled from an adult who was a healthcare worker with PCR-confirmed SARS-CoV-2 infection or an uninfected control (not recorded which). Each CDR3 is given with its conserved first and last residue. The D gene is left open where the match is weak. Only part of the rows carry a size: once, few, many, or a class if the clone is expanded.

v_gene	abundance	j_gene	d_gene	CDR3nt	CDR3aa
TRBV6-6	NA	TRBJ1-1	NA	TGTGCCAGCAGTGATCCGGGACACTACACTGAAGCTTTCTTT	CASSDPGHYTEAFF
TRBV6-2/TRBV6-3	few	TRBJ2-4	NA	TGTGCCAGCAGTTACTCAATCCAGAGGACTCAGTACTTC	CASSYSIQRTQYF
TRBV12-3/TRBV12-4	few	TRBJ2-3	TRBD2	TGTGCCAGCAGTTTGAAGCGGGAGGCCCCGAGGACAGATACGCAGTATTTT	CASSLKREAPRTDTQYF
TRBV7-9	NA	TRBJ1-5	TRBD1	TGTGCCAGCAGCTACCGACAGGGGGATCAGCCCCAGCATTTT	CASSYRQGDQPQHF
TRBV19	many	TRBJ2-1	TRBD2	TGTGCCAGTAGTATGAGGGACTACCCCCACAATGAGCAGTTCTTC	CASSMRDYPHNEQFF
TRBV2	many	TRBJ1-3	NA	TGTGCCAGCAGAGACCAGGGGCGATCTGGAAACACCATATATTTT	CASRDQGRSGNTIYF
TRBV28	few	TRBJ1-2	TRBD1	TGTGCCAGCAGTCTCCCGGGACAGTCTTATGGCTACACCTTC	CASSLPGQSYGYTF
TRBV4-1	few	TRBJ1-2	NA	TGCGCCAGCAGCCAATTTGCCAGAAACTATGGCTACACCTTC	CASSQFARNYGYTF
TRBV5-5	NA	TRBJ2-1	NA	TGTGCCAGCAGCTTGGCCTTAGGTGAGCAGTTCTTC	CASSLALGEQFF
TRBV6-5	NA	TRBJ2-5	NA	TGTGCCAGCAGTTATACTAGGTCGGAGACCCAGTACTTC	CASSYTRSETQYF
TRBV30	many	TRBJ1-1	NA	TGTGCCGTCAGCCGGAACTGGAACACTGAAGCTTTCTTT	CAVSRNWNTEAFF
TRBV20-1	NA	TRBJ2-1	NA	TGCTCTCCTTATGTCTCCTACAATGAGCAGTTCTTC	CSPYVSYNEQFF
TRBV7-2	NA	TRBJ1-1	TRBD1	TGTGCCAGCAGCTTAGGCGGGACAGCGAACACTGAAGCTTTCTTT	CASSLGGTANTEAFF
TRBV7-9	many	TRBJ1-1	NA	TGTGCCAGCAGCCCCAAGTGGGGGACGGACACTGAAGCTTTCTTT	CASSPKWGTDTEAFF
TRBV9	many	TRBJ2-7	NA	TGTGCCAGCAGCGTAACCCCTGGTGAAGGGATCTACGAGCAGTACTTC	CASSVTPGEGIYEQYF
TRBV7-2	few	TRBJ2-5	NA	TGTGCCAGCAGCTTCGGGAGGACCCAGTACTTC	CASSFGRTQYF
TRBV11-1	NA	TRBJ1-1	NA	TGTGCCAGCAGCTTTGTGGGGGACACTGAAGCTTTCTTT	CASSFVGDTEAFF
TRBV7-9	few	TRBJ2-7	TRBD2	TGTGCCAGCATGTCTAGCGGGAGAATTAGCGAGCAGTACTTC	CASMSSGRISEQYF
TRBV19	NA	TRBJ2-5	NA	TGTGCCAGTAGTATAGGGGGAGAGACCCAGTACTTC	CASSIGGETQYF
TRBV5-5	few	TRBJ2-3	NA	TGTGCCAGCAGCTTTTCGAGAACAGATACGCAGTATTTT	CASSFSRTDTQYF
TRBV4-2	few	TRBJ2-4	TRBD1	TGTGCCAGCAGCCGATCTTATACAGGGGGCGCGGAAAACATTCAGTACTTC	CASSRSYTGGAENIQYF
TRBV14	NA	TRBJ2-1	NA	TGTGCCAGCAGCCGGGAATCAGACAATGAGCAGTTCTTC	CASSRESDNEQFF